The 20 T cell receptor beta chains listed next were all sequenced from one sample in a study of early T cells in non-severe SARS-CoV-2 infection. TCRdb independently ran MiXCR on the 5' RACE reads; one entry per CDR3 protein. The data hold 90,000 to 130,000 distinct CDR3 sequences, with around an eighth observed a single time. Sample: whole blood. The receptors were sampled from an adult who was a healthcare worker with PCR-confirmed SARS-CoV-2 infection or an uninfected control (not recorded which).

The chain uses TRBV12-5 and TRBJ1-1, with D tentatively TRBD1 (6 bases). The CDR3 has 13 residues. Germline loops: CDR1 LGHNT, CDR2 FRNRAP. Between the trimmed V and J ends, which lost 7 bases and 1 base, there was a span of 10 bases. CDR3 DNA: TGTGCTAGTGCCTGGACAGAGAACACTGAAGCTTTCTTT. Its protein is CASAWTENTEAFF.

This clonotype was recorded at least ten times. The DNA of the CDR3 is TGTGCCAGCAGTTACGAGACCTATAATTCACCCCTCCACTTT. Its translation: CASSYETYNSPLHF. The chain links TRBV6-6 to TRBJ1-6; D remains ambiguous. Germline assignment: CDR1 MNHNY and CDR2 SVGAGI (reference sequence). The CDR3 contains 14 residues. Trimming cost V 2 bases and J 2 bases, with 4 bases left between them.

V gene TRBV27 combines with J gene TRBJ1-1; no definite D call. From germline, CDR1 is MNHEY and CDR2 SMNVEV (reference sequence). The CDR3 spans 13 residues. Trimming took off 6 bases at V and 1 base at J, with 9 bases between the two ends. CDR3 nucleotides: TGTGCCAGCAGCCCCCAGGCGAACACTGAAGCTTTCTTT. Translating gives CASSPQANTEAFF.

This clonotype was found a few times. This sequence joins TRBV7-9 and TRBJ1-4; D is unresolved. With 6 bases removed from V and 7 bases from J, the gap between germline ends came to 12 bases. The CDR3 spans 13 residues. Germline assignment: CDR1 SEHNR and CDR2 FQNEAQ (reference sequence). CDR3 protein: CASRAPWGEKLFF. For the CDR3, the DNA is TGTGCCAGCAGGGCCCCATGGGGTGAAAAACTGTTTTTT.

This clonotype was found a few times. The chain combines TRBV12-3 or TRBV12-4 with TRBJ1-6, with D uncertain. The CDR3 covers 14 residues. Trimming left V 6 bases short and J 5 bases short, with 11 bases between. CDR3: CASSPQRNNSPLHF. CDR3 bases: TGTGCCAGCAGCCCTCAAAGGAATAATTCACCCCTCCACTTT.

This chain links TRBV4-2 with TRBJ1-3; possibly TRBD1 for D (5 bases). CDR1 and CDR2 from the germline V gene are LGHNA and YNFKEQ. V gave up 1 base and J gave up 4 bases, with 11 bases separating them. The CDR3 runs to 15 residues. The CDR3 is CASSQARQMGNTIYF. CDR3 in DNA: TGTGCCAGCAGCCAAGCCAGACAGATGGGAAACACCATATATTTT.

In its sample, this clonotype was seen many times. The chain recombines TRBV19 with TRBJ2-3; possible D gene TRBD2, 5 bases. V lost 6 bases, J lost 6 bases, and 10 bases lay in between. This CDR3 comprises 12 residues. Germline-derived CDR1 and CDR2 are LNHDA and SQIVND (reference sequence). CDR3 nucleotide sequence: TGTGCCAGTAGCCCATCGGGGGATACGCAGTATTTT. Amino acid sequence: CASSPSGDTQYF.

This clonotype came up a few times. The CDR3, as DNA: TGTGCCAGCAGTTTAGGCCTAGGCGGGGGCCCGAGCTCCTACGAGCAGTACTTC. Protein product: CASSLGLGGGPSSYEQYF. The chain has TRBV27 and TRBJ2-7; tentatively, D is TRBD2 (7 bases). This CDR3 has 18 residues. CDR1 is MNHEY and CDR2 is SMNVEV in the germline V gene (reference sequence). V was trimmed by 2 bases and J by 0 bases, leaving 20 bases between them.

This clonotype turned up a few times. This sequence joins TRBV12-3 or TRBV12-4 and TRBJ2-3, with D perhaps TRBD1 (5 bases). Trimming removed 7 bases from V and 6 bases from J, with 20 bases in between. This CDR3 comprises 15 residues. The CDR3 DNA reads as TGTGCCAGCACCTCGTGGGGCCTTCGTAAGGATACGCAGTATTTT. Protein sequence: CASTSWGLRKDTQYF.

The rearrangement uses TRBV30 and TRBJ2-3; D might be TRBD1 (6 bases). CDR1 and CDR2 from the germline V gene are GTSNPN and SVGIG (reference sequence). The V end lost 0 bases, the J end lost 9 bases, and 16 bases lay between the germline ends. The CDR3 loop spans 14 amino acids. The CDR3 region is CAWSVRGGQGTQYF. The CDR3 DNA sequence: TGTGCCTGGAGTGTACGTGGGGGCCAAGGCACGCAGTATTTT.

This clonotype was counted a few times. CDR3 coding DNA: TGTGCCAGCACCCCCGGGGCAGAGACCCAGTACTTC. Its translation is CASTPGAETQYF. V is TRBV7-9 and J is TRBJ2-5, with D perhaps being TRBD1 or TRBD2 (5 bases each). The CDR3 extends over 12 amino acids. From germline, CDR1 is SEHNR and CDR2 FQNEAQ (reference sequence). Trimming pared 7 bases from V and 4 bases from J, leaving 10 bases between.

The chain carries TRBV7-2 and TRBJ1-6, with D tentatively TRBD1 (6 bases). CDR1 SGHTA and CDR2 FQGNSA come from the germline V gene. The CDR3 sequence is 15 residues long. V shed 1 base and J shed 3 bases, with 7 bases lying between them. The DNA for the CDR3 is TGTGCCAGCAGCTTAGAGGGGGACTATAATTCACCCCTCCACTTT. It codes for CASSLEGDYNSPLHF.

The CDR3 loop is CASSVLAGAQETQYF. DNA for the CDR3: TGTGCCAGCAGCGTCCTAGCGGGGGCCCAAGAGACCCAGTACTTC. The rearrangement uses TRBV9 and TRBJ2-5; 10 nucleotides match TRBD2. The CDR3 is 15 amino acids. Germline V CDR1 and CDR2: SGDLS, YYNGEE. With V trimmed by 2 bases and J by 1 base, 2 bases remained unmatched.

The chain uses TRBV15 and TRBJ2-1; TRBD2 might be the D (6 bases). This CDR3 contains 17 residues. Germline CDR1 is LNHNV and CDR2 is YYDKDF (reference sequence). V lost 5 bases and J 0 bases, leaving 17 bases between the germline ends. The CDR3 DNA follows: TGTGCCACCAGCTCCTACCTCCGGCGGGACTCCTACAATGAGCAGTTCTTC. Translated, it gives CATSSYLRRDSYNEQFF.

Comment on this clonotype: A clone one base away is much larger, so this may be a read error. V is TRBV20-1 and J is TRBJ2-1; 10 bases are shared with TRBD2. The germline V gene has CDR1 DFQATT and CDR2 SNEGSKA (reference sequence). The CDR3 extends over 14 amino acids. CDR3 amino acids: CGAYSGRSNDEQFF. The CDR3 region has the DNA TGCGGTGCTTATAGCGGGAGGAGTAATGATGAGCAGTTCTTC.

In its sample, this clonotype was seen many times. The V gene is TRBV5-1, the J gene TRBJ1-1, with 7 bases aligning to TRBD1. V shed 4 bases, J shed 5 bases, and the junction held 8 bases outside the gene matches. The CDR3 sequence is 14 residues long. Germline V gene data show CDR1 as SGHRS and CDR2 as YFSETQ. In DNA, the CDR3 is TGCGCCAGCAGCACCAACAGGGGCAGGACTGAAGCTTTCTTT. Translated: CASSTNRGRTEAFF. The complete variable domain, with remaining parts taken from reference TRBV5-1 and TRBJ1-1, reads KAGVTQTPRYLIKTRGQQVTLSCSPISGHRSVSWYQQTPGQGLQFLFEYFSETQRNKGNFPGRFSGRQFSNSRSEMNVSTLELGDSALYLCASSTNRGRTEAFFGQGTRLTVV.

In this sample, this clonotype turned up many times. The CDR3 DNA sequence: TGCAGTGCTAGGAATGAAGGGCGGGATACGCAGTATTTT. It is translated as CSARNEGRDTQYF. The genes are TRBV20-1 and TRBJ2-3; D is ambiguous. Trimming took 3 bases from V and 6 from J, leaving 13 bases between them. The CDR3 is 13 residues long. CDR1 and CDR2 (germline): DFQATT, SNEGSKA (reference sequence).

This sequence joins TRBV11-1 and TRBJ2-1; D not resolved. This CDR3 has 15 residues. CDR1 SGHAT and CDR2 FQDESV come from the germline V gene (reference sequence). Trimming left V 3 bases short and J 2 bases short, with 11 bases between. The CDR3 loop is CASSLGGGAYNEQFF. The CDR3 nucleotides are TGTGCCAGCAGCTTGGGCGGCGGAGCCTACAATGAGCAGTTCTTC.

This clonotype was found many times. The CDR3 bases are TGTGCCAGCGCCCCCGAGACAGGGGAATACGAGCAGTACTTC. Translated: CASAPETGEYEQYF. The gene calls are TRBV2 and TRBJ2-7; TRBD1 matches at 8 bases. Germline-derived CDR1 and CDR2 are SNHLY and FYNNEI. The CDR3 contains 14 residues. V dropped 8 bases and J dropped 4; count of bases not matched to a gene: 10.

This clonotype was picked up a small number of times. The CDR3 reads CASSFRAREAFF. The CDR3 nucleotides are TGTGCCAGCAGCTTCCGTGCTCGTGAAGCTTTCTTT. This chain joins TRBV7-3 and TRBJ1-1; D is unresolved. Trimming removed 3 bases from V and 7 bases from J, with 9 bases in between. CDR1 and CDR2 (germline): SGHTA, FQGTGA. The CDR3 consists of 12 residues.